This T cell receptor beta chain was sequenced in a study of blood T cell repertoires in COVID-19. Germline V gene lookup returns CDR1 MDHEN and CDR2 SYDVKM. This CDR3 has 14 residues. V lost 6 bases and J 6 bases, leaving 17 bases between the germline ends. Sequenced by immunoSEQ multiplex PCR; TCRdb stores in-frame clones only, minus some. The sample gives 150,000 to 200,000 clones, approximately 83% of which show up once; over 2.5% is in the top ten. The TCR was taken from a man between 60 and 75 years old with acute or convalescent COVID-19. The source material was peripheral blood. V and J are TRBV28 and TRBJ1-1; perhaps TRBD1 as D (5 bases). CDR3 sequence reads: CASSWAGGIAEAFF. Written as DNA, the CDR3 is TGTGCCAGCAGCTGGGCGGGGGGTATCGCTGAAGCTTTCTTT.